This record looks at one T cell receptor beta chain sequence and its context. Its antigen remains unidentified. The source of the sample is a study of early T cells in non-severe SARS-CoV-2 infection. Whole-study context: With bulk RNA from unsorted whole blood as input, sequencing yielded unpaired chains.

Study observations and caveats: Missing private and CD4 specificities, VDJdb matching favored anti-spike CD8 responses.

The library protocol tagged individual cDNA molecules with unique molecular identifiers. TCRdb passed the 5' RACE reads through MiXCR, listing each CDR3 protein once. The table includes some 36,000 distinct CDR3 sequences, 5.5% to 8% detected once. This sequence originates from an adult who was a healthcare worker with PCR-confirmed SARS-CoV-2 infection or an uninfected control (not recorded which). The source material was whole blood, sampled at baseline.

CDR3 protein: CASSPRQGGDSPLHF. The CDR3 DNA is TGTGCCAGCAGCCCCAGACAGGGGGGGGATTCACCCCTCCACTTT. This chain connects TRBV7-9 to TRBJ1-6; 9 positions match TRBD1. V was clipped by 5 bases and J by 8 bases; unmatched bases: 7. The CDR3 sequence is 15 residues long. CDR1 is SEHNR and CDR2 is FQNEAQ in the germline V gene (reference sequence).